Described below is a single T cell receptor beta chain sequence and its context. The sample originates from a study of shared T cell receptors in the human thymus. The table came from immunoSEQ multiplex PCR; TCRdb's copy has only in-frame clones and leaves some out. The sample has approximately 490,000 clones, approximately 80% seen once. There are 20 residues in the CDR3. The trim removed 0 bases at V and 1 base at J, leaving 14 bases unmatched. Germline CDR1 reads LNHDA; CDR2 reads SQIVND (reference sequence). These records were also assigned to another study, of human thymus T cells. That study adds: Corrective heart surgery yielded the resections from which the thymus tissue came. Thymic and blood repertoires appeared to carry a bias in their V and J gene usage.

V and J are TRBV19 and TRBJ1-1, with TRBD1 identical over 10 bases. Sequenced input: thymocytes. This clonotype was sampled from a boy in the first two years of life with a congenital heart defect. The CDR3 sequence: CASSIDQRGDRGRRNTEAFF. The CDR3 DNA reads TGTGCCAGTAGTATAGATCAAAGGGGGGACAGGGGACGGAGGAACACTGAAGCTTTCTTT.